What follows are 17 T cell receptor beta chains derived from one specimen sequenced in a study of monozygotic twins with inflammatory bowel disease. TCRdb reprocessed the 5' RACE reads and reports one entry per CDR3 protein, with no DNA. The sample includes fewer than 200,000 distinct CDR3 sequences. Sample: blood. Every receptor here comes from a human donor with ulcerative colitis or Crohn's disease, or a healthy co-twin of an affected twin (not recorded which).

CDR3 sequence reads: CSARLQAQETQYF. The chain is built from TRBV20-1 and TRBJ2-5. The CDR3 has 13 amino acids. Germline-derived CDR1 and CDR2 are DFQATT and SNEGSKA (reference sequence).

The chain links TRBV12-3 or TRBV12-4 to TRBJ2-5; the TCRdb D gene call, TRBD1, has no DNA to confirm it. The CDR3 has 14 amino acids. The CDR3 protein is CASSWSGARETQYF.

The chain carries TRBV20-1 and TRBJ1-1; TCRdb names TRBD1, which stays unverified in the absence of DNA. Germline V gene sequence: CDR1 DFQATT, CDR2 SNEGSKA (reference sequence). The CDR3 loop spans 15 amino acids. The CDR3 here is CSARDSRGLDTEAFF.

The chain joins TRBV7-2 to TRBJ2-3. Germline V gene data show CDR1 as SGHTA and CDR2 as FQGNSA. The length of the CDR3 is 13 residues. The CDR3 sequence is CASSFAGPDTQYF.

This chain uses TRBV6-2 or TRBV6-3 with TRBJ2-4; TCRdb outputs TRBD1, but without DNA this stays unchecked. The CDR3 sequence is 15 residues long. Germline lookup yields CDR1 MNHEY and CDR2 SVGEGT. The CDR3 sequence: CASSYSQGAKNIQYF.

This rearrangement joins TRBV12-3 or TRBV12-4 to TRBJ2-7. The length of the CDR3 is 14 residues. CDR3 sequence reads: CASTHRRLTPAQYF.

The V gene is TRBV10-3, the J gene TRBJ1-5; TCRdb's D gene call, TRBD1, goes unchecked for lack of DNA. The CDR3 length is 15 residues. Germline CDR1 is ENHRY and CDR2 is SYGVKD. CDR3 loop: CAISGGQGGNQPQHF.

The chain joins TRBV7-9 to TRBJ2-3. Germline V CDR1 and CDR2: SEHNR, FQNEAQ (reference sequence). This CDR3 has 13 amino acids. CDR3 sequence: CASSYSDEDTQYF.

V gene TRBV4-2 combines with J gene TRBJ2-3; TCRdb lists TRBD2, though no DNA is available to test this call. This CDR3 has 13 amino acids. Germline lookup yields CDR1 LGHNA and CDR2 YNFKEQ. CDR3: CASSQDGEGTQYF.

The chain couples TRBV27 to TRBJ1-4; TCRdb outputs TRBD1, but without DNA this stays unchecked. CDR1 and CDR2 (germline): MNHEY, SMNVEV (reference sequence). This CDR3 comprises 14 residues. CDR3 amino acids: CASRRDPGEVELFF.

The chain combines TRBV3-1 with TRBJ1-4. From germline, CDR1 is LGHDT and CDR2 YNNKEL (reference sequence). There are 14 residues in the CDR3. The chain's CDR3 is CASSHVGRDEKLFF.

The V and J genes are TRBV7-2 and TRBJ2-5; TCRdb's D call, TRBD2, is unchecked because there is no DNA. The CDR3 is made up of 16 amino acids. The germline gives CDR1 SGHTA, CDR2 FQGNSA. The CDR3 spells CASSLAFSGGVETQYF.

The J gene is TRBJ2-1, the V gene TRBV7-2; TCRdb names TRBD1, which stays unverified in the absence of DNA. Per the germline V gene, CDR1 is SGHTA and CDR2 is FQGNSA. This CDR3 comprises 16 residues. The CDR3 here is CASSPTDSGSYNEQFF. Supplemented by reference TRBV7-2 and TRBJ2-1, the full variable domain reads GAGVSQSPSNKVTEKGKDVELRCDPISGHTALYWYRQSLGQGLEFLIYFQGNSAPDKSGLPSDRFSAERTGGSVSTLTIQRTQQEDSAVYLCASSPTDSGSYNEQFFGPGTRLTVL.

This chain links TRBV2 with TRBJ2-5; TCRdb's D call of TRBD1 is untestable without DNA. This CDR3 has 13 residues. CDR1 is SNHLY, CDR2 FYNNEI, per germline. The CDR3 loop reads CASSKGQRETQYF.

The rearrangement joins TRBV20-1 to TRBJ2-7; TCRdb names TRBD2, which stays unverified in the absence of DNA. CDR3 length equals 13 residues. Germline-derived CDR1 and CDR2 are DFQATT and SNEGSKA (reference sequence). The CDR3: CSARPGGGYEQYF.

V gene TRBV6-1 combines with J gene TRBJ2-3; without DNA, the TCRdb call of TRBD1 cannot be checked. The CDR3 contains 15 residues. CDR1 and CDR2 from the germline V gene are MNHNS and SASEGT. The CDR3 spells CASYPGKGGTDTQYF.

The chain joins TRBV28 to TRBJ2-3; TCRdb designates TRBD2, a call that cannot be tested without DNA. The CDR3 spans 15 residues. Germline CDR1 reads MDHEN; CDR2 reads SYDVKM. The CDR3: CASSLSGPGTDTQYF.